The subject of this entry is one T cell receptor (beta chain). Its antigen remains unidentified. Germline V gene data show CDR1 as SGHTA and CDR2 as FQGTGA. CDR3 length: 13 amino acids. The V and J ends lost 5 bases and 7 bases respectively, with 12 bases between them. The data belong to a study of OX40 agonist ivuxolimab in advanced cancers. Sequencing used immunoSEQ multiplex PCR; TCRdb keeps in-frame clones, though not all of them. The sample holds about 50,000 clones, about 81% seen once. Findings of the study overall: Averaging showed that CD8+ T cells had more expanded clones than CD4+ did.

The starting material was CD4+ or CD8+ T cells sorted from blood, obtained in a trial of the OX40 agonist ivuxolimab. This TCR was recovered from an adult with an advanced solid tumor such as melanoma, head and neck, liver or kidney cancer. This chain uses TRBV7-3 with TRBJ2-1; TRBD2 might be the D (6 bases). CDR3 in amino acids: CASSALAGNEQFF. The CDR3 DNA reads TGTGCCAGCAGCGCCTTGGCGGGGAATGAGCAGTTCTTC.